A single sample gave rise to the 8 T cell receptor beta chains below, sequenced in a study of CD8 T cells in ankylosing spondylitis. TCRdb redid the calling of the 5' RACE reads with MiXCR, one entry per CDR3 protein. The table lists 200,000 to 300,000 distinct CDR3 sequences, about 30% of them singletons. Source material: blood, either unsorted or a sorted T cell fraction (not recorded which). These receptors originate from a male donor with ankylosing spondylitis or in good health (not recorded which).

V and J are TRBV12-3 or TRBV12-4 and TRBJ1-2; no definite D call. The V end was cut by 5 bases, the J end by 7 bases, with 14 bases between. The CDR3 spans 13 residues. CDR3 residues: CASSAPWRTGYTF. CDR3 nucleotide sequence: TGTGCCAGCAGTGCCCCTTGGAGGACTGGCTACACCTTC.

This chain joins TRBV20-1 and TRBJ2-1; D might be TRBD2 (5 bases). V was shortened by 3 bases and J by 5 bases, with 8 bases between the two germline ends. CDR3 size: 12 residues. CDR1 DFQATT and CDR2 SNEGSKA come from the germline V gene (reference sequence). The CDR3: CSARDWNNEQFF. The DNA of the CDR3 is TGCAGTGCTAGGGACTGGAACAATGAGCAGTTCTTC.

V and J are TRBV3-1 and TRBJ2-3; tentative D call: TRBD2 (5 bases). CDR3 size: 15 residues. V lost 4 bases and J lost 2, with 13 bases in between. Germline V gene data show CDR1 as LGHDT and CDR2 as YNNKEL (reference sequence). The CDR3 protein is CASSPERRHTDTQYF. For the CDR3, the DNA is TGTGCCAGCAGCCCTGAGCGGAGACACACAGATACGCAGTATTTT.

This clonotype was seen a few times. The chain combines TRBV9 with TRBJ2-1, with 7 bases fitting TRBD1. Losses at the gene ends were 0 bases for V and 6 bases for J; bases not matched to a gene: 12. Germline lookup yields CDR1 SGDLS and CDR2 YYNGEE. The CDR3 spans 17 residues. DNA for the CDR3: TGTGCCAGCAGCGTAGGAGGGGCAGGGGGTACCCCCAATGAGCAGTTCTTC. Residues: CASSVGGAGGTPNEQFF.

The chain couples TRBV29-1 to TRBJ2-7, with TRBD1 identical over 7 bases. Trimming removed 6 bases from V and 1 base from J; junction bases left unmatched: 6. From germline, CDR1 is SQVTM and CDR2 ANQGSEA. This CDR3 contains 13 residues. The DNA of the CDR3 is TGCAGCGTCCGGGACAGCAAGTCCTACGAGCAGTACTTC. Its protein is CSVRDSKSYEQYF.

This clonotype appeared many times. This chain connects TRBV5-5 to TRBJ2-1; D is undetermined. The CDR3 extends over 14 amino acids. Germline CDR1 SGHKS, CDR2 YYEKEE (reference sequence). Between the trimmed V and J ends, which lost 0 bases and 4 bases, there was a span of 8 bases. The CDR3 protein is CASSLAGNYNEQFF. In nucleotides, the CDR3 is TGTGCCAGCAGCTTGGCTGGTAATTACAATGAGCAGTTCTTC.

The chain links TRBV5-1 to TRBJ2-3; 7 bases are a match to TRBD1. Germline V gives CDR1 SGHRS, CDR2 YFSETQ. The V and J ends lost 4 bases and 5 bases, in that order; junction bases with no gene match: 13. This CDR3 comprises 16 residues. DNA of the CDR3: TGCGCCAGCAGCCCGCCGAGACAGGGTGTTCAAGATACGCAGTATTTT. This gives the protein CASSPPRQGVQDTQYF.

The table lists this clonotype with a few counts. This sequence joins TRBV6-2 or TRBV6-3 and TRBJ2-2; no definite D call. The CDR3 contains 13 residues. Trimming left V 2 bases short and J 5 bases short, with 6 bases between. Germline CDR1 MNHEY, CDR2 SVGEGT. The CDR3 DNA is TGTGCCAGCAGTTACATGGAGACCGGGGAGCTGTTTTTT. This gives the protein CASSYMETGELFF.